This T cell receptor (beta chain) is from a study of post-analysis software for immune sequencing data. Findings and limits, study-wide: Comparison of patients with controls showed about 5 TRBV segments more frequent in patients, TRBV5-6, TRBV5-1 and TRBV20-1 among them.

Unique molecular identifiers were carried by the TCR beta cDNA libraries. TCRdb re-called the PCR reads with MiXCR, one entry per CDR3 protein. The sample lists hundreds of thousands of distinct CDR3 sequences, approximately 30% occurring once. This clonotype was observed a handful of times. The antigen remains unidentified. Germline CDR1 and CDR2: SGHRS and YFSETQ. The CDR3 spans 16 residues. Losses at the gene ends were 4 bases for V and 5 bases for J; bases not matched to a gene: 7. The chain has TRBV5-1 and TRBJ2-3, with TRBD2 matching 13 bases. The TCR comes from a girl under 18 with multiple sclerosis. Sequences were obtained from blood. CDR3 sequence: CASSLGLAGSLDTQYF. The CDR3 DNA reads TGCGCCAGCAGCCTGGGACTAGCGGGGTCCCTAGATACGCAGTATTTT. Combining the CDR3 with reference TRBV5-1 and TRBJ2-3 gives the whole variable domain KAGVTQTPRYLIKTRGQQVTLSCSPISGHRSVSWYQQTPGQGLQFLFEYFSETQRNKGNFPGRFSGRQFSNSRSEMNVSTLELGDSALYLCASSLGLAGSLDTQYFGPGTRLTVL.